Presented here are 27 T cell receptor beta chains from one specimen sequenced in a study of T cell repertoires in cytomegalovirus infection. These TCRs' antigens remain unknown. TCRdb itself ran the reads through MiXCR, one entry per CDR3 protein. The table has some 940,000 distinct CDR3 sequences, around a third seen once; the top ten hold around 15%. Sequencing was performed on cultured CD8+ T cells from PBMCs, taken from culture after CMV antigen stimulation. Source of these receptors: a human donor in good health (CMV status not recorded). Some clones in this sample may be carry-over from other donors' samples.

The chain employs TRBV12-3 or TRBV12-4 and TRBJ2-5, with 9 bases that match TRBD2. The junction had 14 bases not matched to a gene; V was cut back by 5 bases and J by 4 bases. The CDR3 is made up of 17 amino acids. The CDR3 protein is CASSPETSGLHRETQYF. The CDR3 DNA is TGTGCCAGCAGTCCGGAGACTAGCGGCCTCCATAGAGAGACCCAGTACTTC.

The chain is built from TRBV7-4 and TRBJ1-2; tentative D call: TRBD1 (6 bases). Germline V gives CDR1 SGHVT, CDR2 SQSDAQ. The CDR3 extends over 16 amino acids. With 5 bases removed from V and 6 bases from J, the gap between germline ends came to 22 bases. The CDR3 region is CASSHVRTGSGDGYTF. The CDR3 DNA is TGTGCCAGCAGCCACGTCCGTACAGGGTCAGGGGATGGCTACACCTTC.

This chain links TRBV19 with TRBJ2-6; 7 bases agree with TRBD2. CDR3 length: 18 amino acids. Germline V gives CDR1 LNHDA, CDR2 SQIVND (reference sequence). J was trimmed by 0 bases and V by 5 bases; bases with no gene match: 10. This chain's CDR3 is CASSANSREVSGANVLTF. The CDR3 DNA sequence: TGTGCCAGTAGTGCCAATAGTCGGGAGGTCTCTGGGGCCAACGTCCTGACTTTC.

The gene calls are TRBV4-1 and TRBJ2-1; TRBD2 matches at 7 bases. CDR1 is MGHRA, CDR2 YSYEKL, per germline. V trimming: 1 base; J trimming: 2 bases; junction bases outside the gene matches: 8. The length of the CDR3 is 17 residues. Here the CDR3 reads CASSQGRGAGAYNEQFF. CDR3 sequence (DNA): TGCGCCAGCAGCCAAGGTCGCGGGGCGGGGGCCTACAATGAGCAGTTCTTC.

CDR3 DNA: TGTGCCAGCCGGAGCCTTGCGGGGTTCATGAACACTGAAGCTTTCTTT. As protein: CASRSLAGFMNTEAFF. The chain couples TRBV27 to TRBJ1-1; D gene uncertain. Germline lookup yields CDR1 MNHEY and CDR2 SMNVEV (reference sequence). V was cut by 8 bases and J by 0 bases, with 19 bases left in between. This CDR3 is built from 16 residues.

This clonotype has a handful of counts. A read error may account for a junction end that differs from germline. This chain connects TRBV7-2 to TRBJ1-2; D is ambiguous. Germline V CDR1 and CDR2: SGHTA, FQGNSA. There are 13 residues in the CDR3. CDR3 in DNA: TGTGCCAGCAGATTAGAGATTTCGTTTGGCTACACCTTC. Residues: CASRLEISFGYTF.

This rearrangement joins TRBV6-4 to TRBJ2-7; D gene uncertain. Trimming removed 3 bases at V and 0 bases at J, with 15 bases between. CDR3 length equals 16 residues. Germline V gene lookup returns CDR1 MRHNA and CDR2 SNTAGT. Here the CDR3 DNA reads TGTGCCAGCAGTGAACCAGGAGAAACAAGCTCCTACGAGCAGTACGTC. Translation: CASSEPGETSSYEQYV.

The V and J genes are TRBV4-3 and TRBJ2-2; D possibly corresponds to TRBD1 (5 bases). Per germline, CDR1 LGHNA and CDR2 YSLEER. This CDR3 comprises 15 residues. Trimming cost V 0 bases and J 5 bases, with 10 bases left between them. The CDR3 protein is CASSQDGAPTGELFF. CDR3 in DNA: TGCGCCAGCAGCCAAGATGGGGCCCCAACCGGGGAGCTGTTTTTT.

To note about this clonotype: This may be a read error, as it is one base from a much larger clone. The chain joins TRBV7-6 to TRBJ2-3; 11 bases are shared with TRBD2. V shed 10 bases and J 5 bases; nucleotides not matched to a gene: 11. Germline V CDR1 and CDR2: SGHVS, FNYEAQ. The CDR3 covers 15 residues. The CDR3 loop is CANSRLAGGKDTQYF. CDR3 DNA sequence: TGTGCCAACAGTCGCCTAGCGGGGGGAAAAGATACGCAGTATTTT.

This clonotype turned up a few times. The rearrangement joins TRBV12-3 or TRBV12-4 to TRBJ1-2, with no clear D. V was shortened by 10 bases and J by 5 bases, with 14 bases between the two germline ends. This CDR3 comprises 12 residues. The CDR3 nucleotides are TGTGCCACCATCATGAGGAGTTATGGCTACACCTTC. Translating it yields CATIMRSYGYTF.

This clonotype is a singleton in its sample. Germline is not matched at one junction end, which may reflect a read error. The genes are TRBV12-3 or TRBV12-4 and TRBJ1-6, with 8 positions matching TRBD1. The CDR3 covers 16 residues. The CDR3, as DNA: TGTGCCAACAGTTCGGACAGGGAGGGGAGATATTCACCCCTCCACTTT. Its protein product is CANSSDREGRYSPLHF.

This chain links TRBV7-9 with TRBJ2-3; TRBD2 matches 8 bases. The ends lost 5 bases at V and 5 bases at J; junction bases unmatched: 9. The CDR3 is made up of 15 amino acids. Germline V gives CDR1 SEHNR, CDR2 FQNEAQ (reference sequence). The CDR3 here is CASSNGGGPVDTQYF. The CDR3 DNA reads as TGTGCCAGCAGCAACGGCGGGGGGCCGGTAGATACGCAGTATTTT.

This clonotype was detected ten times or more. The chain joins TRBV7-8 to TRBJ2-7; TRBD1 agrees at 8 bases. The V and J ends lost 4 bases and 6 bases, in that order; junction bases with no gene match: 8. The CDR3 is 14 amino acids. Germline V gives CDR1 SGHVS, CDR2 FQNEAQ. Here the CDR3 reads CASSSLDRVLEQYV. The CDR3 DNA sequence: TGTGCCAGCAGCTCCTTGGACAGGGTGCTCGAGCAGTACGTC.

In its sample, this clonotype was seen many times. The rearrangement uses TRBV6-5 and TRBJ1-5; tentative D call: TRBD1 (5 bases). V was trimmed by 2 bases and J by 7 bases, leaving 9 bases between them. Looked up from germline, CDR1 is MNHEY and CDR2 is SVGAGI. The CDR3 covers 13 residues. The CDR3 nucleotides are TGTGCCAGCAGTTACCGGGGGAACCAGCCCCAGCATTTT. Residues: CASSYRGNQPQHF.

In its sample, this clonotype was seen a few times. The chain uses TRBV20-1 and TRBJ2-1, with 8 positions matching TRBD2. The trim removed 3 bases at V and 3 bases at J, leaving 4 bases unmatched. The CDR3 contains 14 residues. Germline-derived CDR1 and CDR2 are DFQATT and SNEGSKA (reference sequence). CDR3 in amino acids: CSARVAGNYNEQFF. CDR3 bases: TGCAGTGCTAGGGTAGCGGGGAACTACAATGAGCAGTTCTTC.

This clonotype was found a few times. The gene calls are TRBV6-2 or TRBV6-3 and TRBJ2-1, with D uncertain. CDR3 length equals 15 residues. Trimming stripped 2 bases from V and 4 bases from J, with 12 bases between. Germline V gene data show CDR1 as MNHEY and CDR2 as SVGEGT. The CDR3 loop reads CASSYKSSHYNEQFF. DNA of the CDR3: TGTGCCAGCAGTTACAAGTCCTCACATTACAATGAGCAGTTCTTC.

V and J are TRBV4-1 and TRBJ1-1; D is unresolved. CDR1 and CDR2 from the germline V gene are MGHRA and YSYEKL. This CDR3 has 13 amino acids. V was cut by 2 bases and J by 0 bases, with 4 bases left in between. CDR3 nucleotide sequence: TGCGCCAGCAGCCAACAAGTGAACACTGAAGCTTTCTTT. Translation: CASSQQVNTEAFF.

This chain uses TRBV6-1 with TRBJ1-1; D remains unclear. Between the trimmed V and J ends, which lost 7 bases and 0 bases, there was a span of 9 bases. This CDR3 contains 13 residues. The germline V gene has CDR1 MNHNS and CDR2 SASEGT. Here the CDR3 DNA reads TGTGCCAGCACCACGGGAGTGAACACTGAAGCTTTCTTT. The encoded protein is CASTTGVNTEAFF.

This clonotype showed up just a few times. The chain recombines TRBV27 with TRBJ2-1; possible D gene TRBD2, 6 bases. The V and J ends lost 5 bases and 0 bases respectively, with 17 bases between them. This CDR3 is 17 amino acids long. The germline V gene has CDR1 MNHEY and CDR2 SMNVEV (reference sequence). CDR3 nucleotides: TGTGCCAGCAGTCTAATAGCGGTACCTAGCTCCTACAATGAGCAGTTCTTC. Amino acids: CASSLIAVPSSYNEQFF.

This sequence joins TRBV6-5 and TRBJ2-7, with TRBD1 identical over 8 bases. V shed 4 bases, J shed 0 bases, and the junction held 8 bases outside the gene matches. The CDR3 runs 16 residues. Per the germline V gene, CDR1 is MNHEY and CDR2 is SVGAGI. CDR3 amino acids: CASSSRTGRTSYEQYV. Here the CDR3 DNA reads TGTGCCAGCAGTTCTCGGACAGGGAGGACCTCCTACGAGCAGTACGTC.

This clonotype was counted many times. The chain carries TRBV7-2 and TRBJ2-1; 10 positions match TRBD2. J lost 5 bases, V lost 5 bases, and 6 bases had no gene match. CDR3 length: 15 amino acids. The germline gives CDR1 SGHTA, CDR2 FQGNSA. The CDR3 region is CASSPSGGAHNEQFF. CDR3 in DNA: TGTGCCAGCAGCCCAAGCGGGGGGGCGCACAATGAGCAGTTCTTC.

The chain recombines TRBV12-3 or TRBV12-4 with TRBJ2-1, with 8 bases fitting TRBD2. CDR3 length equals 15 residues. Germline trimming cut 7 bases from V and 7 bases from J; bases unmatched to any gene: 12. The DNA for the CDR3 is TGTGCCAGCACCACGGGGGGGAAGGCTACGAATGAGCAGTTCTTC. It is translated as CASTTGGKATNEQFF.

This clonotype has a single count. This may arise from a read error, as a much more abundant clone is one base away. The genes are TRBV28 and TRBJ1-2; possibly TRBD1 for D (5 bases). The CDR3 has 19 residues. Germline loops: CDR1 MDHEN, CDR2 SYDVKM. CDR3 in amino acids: CASSLDLGGELEELYGYIF. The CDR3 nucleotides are TGTGCCAGCAGTTTAGATCTGGGAGGGGAGCTCGAAGAATTATATGGCTACATCTTC.

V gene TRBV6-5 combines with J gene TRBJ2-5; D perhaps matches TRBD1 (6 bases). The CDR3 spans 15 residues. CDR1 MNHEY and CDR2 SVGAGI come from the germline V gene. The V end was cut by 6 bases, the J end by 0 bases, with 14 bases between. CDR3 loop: CASRSRGADQETQYF. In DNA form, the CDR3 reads TGTGCCAGCAGAAGCAGGGGCGCGGACCAAGAGACCCAGTACTTC.

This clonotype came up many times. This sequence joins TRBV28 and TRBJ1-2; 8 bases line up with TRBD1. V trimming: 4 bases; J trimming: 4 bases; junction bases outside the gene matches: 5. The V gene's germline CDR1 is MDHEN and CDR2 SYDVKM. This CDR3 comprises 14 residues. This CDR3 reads CASSSTGDGYGYTF. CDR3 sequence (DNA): TGTGCCAGCAGTTCGACAGGGGATGGCTATGGCTACACCTTC.

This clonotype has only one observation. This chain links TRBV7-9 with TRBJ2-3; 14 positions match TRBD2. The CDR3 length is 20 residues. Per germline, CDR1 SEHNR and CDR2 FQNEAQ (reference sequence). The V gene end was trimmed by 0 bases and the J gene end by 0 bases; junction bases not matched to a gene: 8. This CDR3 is CASSLARGLAGEKSTDTQYF. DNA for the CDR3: TGTGCCAGCAGCTTAGCGCGGGGACTAGCGGGGGAGAAAAGCACAGATACGCAGTATTTT.

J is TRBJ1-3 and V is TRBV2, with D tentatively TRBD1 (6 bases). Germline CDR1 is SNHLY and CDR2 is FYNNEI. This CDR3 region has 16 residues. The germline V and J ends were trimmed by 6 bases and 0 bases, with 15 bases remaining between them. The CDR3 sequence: CASSFRTADSGNTIYF. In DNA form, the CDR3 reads TGTGCCAGCAGCTTTCGGACAGCGGACTCTGGAAACACCATATATTTT.